This paragraph reports one T cell receptor beta chain. What antigen it recognizes has not been identified. No base qualities exist here, and no much larger clone lies one base off it. The sample carries other DNA sequences with the same CDR3. The entire isolated RNA was reverse transcribed using the High Capacity cDNA Reverse Transcription Kit, and thus expressed TCRB transcripts were sequenced. Deep immunoSEQ sequencing was applied to naive, central memory and regulatory T cell samples, giving an average of around 3.8 million total reads per sample. Sorted cells were lysed in RLT buffer and RNA was extracted with DNase-treated RNeasy Micro or Mini kits, depending on cell number. Each cell subset was processed separately to prevent cross-contamination, with patient and healthy donor samples processed together. The immunoSEQ multiplex PCR was used to amplify TCRB sequences from cDNA, yielding 87-bp fragments that span the CDR3 region. Sequencing of the amplicons was done on the Illumina HiSeq platform. As for the authors' bioinformatics: Synthetic template baselines were used to correct PCR bias computationally, reads within Hamming distance 2 were collapsed together, and singletons that could not be merged were discarded. Reads were aligned against IMGT to assign V, D and J genes, CDR3 length and insertions or deletions at six rearrangement sites. Clonotype counts were normalized to sorted cell number within each subset before computing true diversity and Gini coefficients with the tcR R package. Repertoire sharing was quantified using the overlap coefficient calculated on TCRB nucleotide sequences. Out-of-frame TCRB sequences from naive cells were analyzed to stand in for the pre-selection repertoire. Not all clones reach the TCRdb copy of this immuneACCESS table, which keeps in-frame sequences only. Checked studies attribute under half of the gap to unresolved V genes and leave the rest unexplained. D and trimming come from the DNA, and the V and J calls and clone size come from that table. Here the sample has about 260,000 clones; around 20% occur a single time. Of the sample, less than 0.035% falls within the top ten clones.

A single peripheral blood draw of approximately 0.11 L on average was collected from each donor into heparinised tubes. Naive, central memory, regulatory and stem cell-like memory CD4+ T cells were sorted on a BD FACSAria II using a panel including CD45RO, CCR7, CD25, CD127, CD95 and CD27. All sorted populations exceeded 95% purity. Right away, PBMCs were isolated by Lymphoprep density gradient centrifugation and were stained directly, with no culture step. To minimize batch effects, samples were stained and sorted in pairs, one healthy donor with one patient per experiment. The V end loses 3 bases and the J end loses 1 base, and a stretch of 6 bases separates them. Per the germline V gene, KGHSH is the CDR1 and LQKENI is the CDR2. Taken from cysteine to phenylalanine, the CDR3 has 13 residues. CDR3 DNA only is kept here, 39 bases in frame from base 1. This entry belongs to a study of beta chain features in type 1 diabetes (dated 2018 in TCRdb). In terms of the full investigation: Patients and healthy donors did not differ in mean age, gender distribution, total cell number or subset yield. A total of roughly 100 million sorted cells were examined across all samples, and RNA yield correlated strongly with the number of cells per subset. The study compared TCRB repertoires of sorted circulating CD4+ T cell subsets between recently diagnosed type 1 diabetes patients and matched healthy donors. Regulatory and stem cell-like memory subsets were obtained from only 8 patients and roughly 8 healthy donors, while naive and central memory subsets were obtained from all 30 or so donors. Study-wide conclusions, independent of this receptor: Type 1 diabetes patients showed a moderate but significant shortening of TCRB CDR3 length in all four CD4+ subsets. Because cDNA rather than genomic DNA was sequenced, highly expressing activated cells could have been over-represented, although no difference in activation and CD3 levels was found between groups. HLA sub-analyses involved small numbers of individuals, so any influence of HLA type on TCRB rearrangement remained unresolved. Naive, central memory and regulatory TCRB repertoires appeared more similar among patients than among healthy donors. Patients with type 1 diabetes made fewer insertions and deleted more nucleotides at VDJ recombination sites, implying thymic rearrangement abnormalities. Shorter templates might be favored by PCR, yet because patient and control samples were amplified and corrected together, any such skew would affect both groups equally.

Here the chain combines TRBV18 and TRBJ1-1; too little of a D gene remains to name it. The sample comprised naive CD4+ T cells from blood. The intended sense of this specimen's cell subset or site label: true naive CD4+ T cells. This clonotype was sampled from a woman in her forties with type 1 diabetes. The base sequence is TGTGCCAGCTCACCTACAGAGAACACTGAAGCTTTCTTT. Translated, it gives CASSPTENTEAFF.